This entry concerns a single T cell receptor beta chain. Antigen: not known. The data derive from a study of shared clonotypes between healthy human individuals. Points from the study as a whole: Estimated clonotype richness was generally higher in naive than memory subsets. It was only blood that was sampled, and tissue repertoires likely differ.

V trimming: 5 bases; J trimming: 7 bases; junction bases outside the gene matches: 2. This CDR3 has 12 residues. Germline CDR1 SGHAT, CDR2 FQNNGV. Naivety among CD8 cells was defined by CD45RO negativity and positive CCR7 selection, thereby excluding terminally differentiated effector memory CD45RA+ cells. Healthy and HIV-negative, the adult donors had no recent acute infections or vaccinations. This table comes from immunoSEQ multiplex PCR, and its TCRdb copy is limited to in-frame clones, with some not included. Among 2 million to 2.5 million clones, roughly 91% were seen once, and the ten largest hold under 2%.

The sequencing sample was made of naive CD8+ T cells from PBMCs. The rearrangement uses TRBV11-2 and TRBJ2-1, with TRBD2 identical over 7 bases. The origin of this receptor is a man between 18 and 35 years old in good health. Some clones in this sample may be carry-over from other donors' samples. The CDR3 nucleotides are TGTGCCAGCAGCAGAGCGGGGAATGAGCAGTTCTTC. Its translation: CASSRAGNEQFF.